This T cell receptor (beta chain) came from a study of blood T cell repertoires in COVID-19. Overall study: PBMCs, B-cell-depleted T cells, or T cells provided the cDNA or gDNA that made up the material.

The protocol was immunoSEQ multiplex PCR, while the TCRdb copy is restricted to in-frame clones and leaves out a portion. Of roughly 170,000 clones in the sample, roughly 83% were seen once. Germline loops: CDR1 SGHNT, CDR2 YENEEA. The CDR3 is made up of 16 amino acids. The germline V and J ends were trimmed by 5 bases and 2 bases, with 16 bases remaining between them. The sample comprised PBMCs or T cells enriched from blood (not recorded which). The rearrangement links TRBV11-3 to TRBJ1-3; a possible D gene is TRBD1 (6 bases). The sequence came from a woman aged 50 to 60 who had recovered from COVID-19. The CDR3 here is CASSPPRGQAGNTIYF. CDR3 DNA: TGTGCCAGCAGCCCGCCCAGGGGCCAGGCTGGAAACACCATATATTTT.